Listed below are T cell receptor beta chains from one sample, sequenced in a study of blood T cell repertoires in COVID-19. Sequencing used immunoSEQ multiplex PCR; TCRdb keeps in-frame clones, though not all of them. Of roughly 220,000 clones listed, about 88% are singletons. Sequenced material: peripheral blood. All receptors come from a man over 45 who had recovered from COVID-19. Each CDR3 is given with its conserved first and last residue. The order of the fields is clone size, D gene, J gene, V gene, CDR3 protein, CDR3 DNA. A D gene is named only where the DNA matches it firmly. Clone size is given for some rows only: seen once, a few or many times, or a class if the clone is expanded.

NA,TRBD2,TRBJ2-7,TRBV19,CASSAPGLAGVEQYF,TGTGCCAGTAGTGCACCGGGACTAGCGGGAGTCGAGCAGTACTTC
NA,TRBD2,TRBJ2-2,TRBV2,CASTSSGRSIGELFF,TGTGCCAGCACTTCTAGCGGGAGAAGCATCGGGGAGCTGTTTTTT
NA,TRBD2,TRBJ2-5,TRBV6-5,CASSYSAGVGYVTQYF,TGTGCCAGCAGTTACTCTGCGGGAGTGGGGTACGTGACCCAGTACTTC
NA,NA,TRBJ1-6,TRBV10-1,CASSERSGNSPLHF,TGCGCCAGCAGTGAGCGGAGCGGGAATTCACCCCTCCACTTT
NA,TRBD2,TRBJ2-3,TRBV9,CASSVGGLAVSTDTQYF,TGTGCCAGCAGCGTAGGGGGACTAGCGGTTAGCACAGATACGCAGTATTTT
NA,TRBD1,TRBJ1-5,TRBV6-2/TRBV6-3,CASSYGPRTGDQPQHF,TGTGCCAGCAGTTACGGGCCGAGGACAGGGGATCAGCCCCAGCATTTT
once,NA,TRBJ1-2,TRBV21-1,CAGAVGTGNGYTF,NA
NA,TRBD1,TRBJ2-7,TRBV28,CASSYSGTGGYEQYF,TGTGCCAGCAGTTACTCCGGGACAGGGGGCTACGAGCAGTACTTC
NA,NA,TRBJ2-1,TRBV5-1,CASSLFSAGHEQFF,TGCGCCAGCAGCTTATTCTCGGCGGGACATGAGCAGTTCTTC
NA,TRBD2,TRBJ2-7,TRBV27,CASSSLGGGSYEQYF,TGTGCCAGCAGTTCCCTCGGGGGGGGCTCCTACGAGCAGTACTTC
NA,NA,TRBJ2-6,TRBV19,CASTQRGSGANVLTF,TGTGCCAGTACCCAAAGGGGCTCTGGGGCCAACGTCCTGACTTTC
NA,TRBD1,TRBJ1-5,TRBV5-5,CASSVRTGLYQPQHF,TGTGCCAGCAGCGTCCGGACAGGGCTTTATCAGCCCCAGCATTTT
NA,NA,TRBJ2-3,TRBV10-1,CASSESQGGDTQYF,TGCGCCAGCAGTGAGTCTCAGGGTGGAGATACGCAGTATTTT
NA,NA,TRBJ2-5,TRBV5-4,CASSPPGETQYF,TGTGCCAGCAGCCCCCCGGGGGAGACCCAGTACTTC
NA,NA,TRBJ1-5,TRBV5-1,CASSLDPDTHQPQHF,TGCGCCAGCAGCTTGGATCCGGACACCCATCAGCCCCAGCATTTT
NA,NA,TRBJ1-5,TRBV7-8,CASSLGRGERSNQPQHF,TGTGCCAGCAGCTTAGGACGGGGAGAGAGGAGCAATCAGCCCCAGCATTTT
once,TRBD2,TRBJ2-5,TRBV24-1,CATSDRLAGEQETQYF,TGTGCCACCAGTGATCGGCTAGCGGGAGAACAAGAGACCCAGTACTTC
once,TRBD2,TRBJ2-1,TRBV27,CASSLPGLAHNEQFF,TGTGCCAGCAGTTTACCGGGACTAGCTCACAATGAGCAGTTCTTC
NA,NA,TRBJ1-1,TRBV28,CASSSAGVTTEAFF,TGTGCCAGCAGTTCCGCAGGGGTAACAACTGAAGCTTTCTTT
NA,NA,TRBJ1-6,TRBV30,CAWSSSGTRNSPLHF,TGTGCCTGGAGTAGTTCCGGGACAAGGAATTCACCCCTCCACTTT
NA,TRBD1,TRBJ1-5,TRBV6-5,CASRPIDRGDQPQHF,TGTGCCAGCAGACCCATTGACAGGGGGGATCAGCCCCAGCATTTT
NA,NA,TRBJ2-5,TRBV5-4,CASSLQGLAVQETQYF,TGTGCCAGCAGCTTACAGGGTCTAGCGGTCCAAGAGACCCAGTACTTC
NA,TRBD2,TRBJ2-7,TRBV27,CASSLSGLASYEQYF,TGTGCCAGCAGTTTATCGGGACTAGCCTCCTACGAGCAGTACTTC
NA,NA,TRBJ1-5,TRBV28,CASIRRGSSWGQPQHF,TGTGCCAGCATCCGCCGCGGCTCTAGTTGGGGCCAGCCCCAGCATTTT
NA,TRBD2,TRBJ2-1,TRBV5-1,CASSSGTSQIYNEQFF,TGCGCCAGCAGCTCGGGGACTAGCCAGATCTACAATGAGCAGTTCTTC
NA,TRBD1,TRBJ1-2,TRBV27,CASSLSNRGRLGYTF,TGTGCCAGCAGTTTATCGAACAGGGGAAGGTTAGGCTACACCTTC
NA,TRBD2,TRBJ2-5,TRBV7-8,CASSIGGRYQETQYF,TGTGCCAGCAGCATAGGCGGGAGGTACCAAGAGACCCAGTACTTC
NA,NA,TRBJ1-6,TRBV15,CATSRDDNSPLHF,TGTGCCACCAGTCGGGATGATAATTCACCCCTCCACTTT
NA,TRBD2,TRBJ2-3,TRBV6-1,CASSEVPVSGGDTQYF,TGTGCCAGCAGTGAAGTACCCGTCAGCGGGGGGGATACGCAGTATTTT
NA,TRBD1,TRBJ1-2,TRBV27,CASSLSTTTGRLGGYTF,TGTGCCAGCAGTTTATCGACAACGACAGGGCGTTTGGGCGGCTACACCTTC
NA,NA,TRBJ2-2,TRBV9,CASSVLLFANTGELFF,TGTGCCAGCAGCGTATTACTCTTTGCGAACACCGGGGAGCTGTTTTTT
NA,NA,TRBJ1-4,TRBV7-9,CASSLSGLATNEKLFF,TGTGCCAGCAGCTTAAGTGGCCTTGCAACTAATGAAAAACTGTTTTTT
NA,NA,TRBJ2-1,TRBV7-9,CASSPGLLGYNEQFF,TGTGCCAGCAGCCCCGGACTTCTGGGGTACAATGAGCAGTTCTTC